These 5 T cell receptor beta chains originate from one sample sequenced in a study of blood T cells in healthy people across ages. With a J-beta primer mix and a sample-barcoded 5' primer, a second PCR ran about 7 to 11 cycles. Each CDR3 protein gets one entry after TCRdb re-called the 5' RACE reads with MiXCR. The sample records about 1.7 million distinct CDR3 sequences, roughly 27% being singletons. The sequenced material came from blood. All receptors derive from a woman in her 30s in good health.

V is TRBV28 and J is TRBJ2-1, with 9 bases identical to TRBD1. Germline V gene lookup returns CDR1 MDHEN and CDR2 SYDVKM. Trimming removed 5 bases from V and 5 bases from J; junction bases left unmatched: 10. CDR3 length: 16 amino acids. The CDR3 coding sequence is TGTGCCAGCAGTATCCTCGGGACAGGGAGGGACAATGAGCAGTTCTTC. Its translation is CASSILGTGRDNEQFF.

This clonotype occurred many times. V is TRBV29-1 and J is TRBJ2-6; D perhaps matches TRBD1 (5 bases). This CDR3 is 13 amino acids long. CDR1 SQVTM and CDR2 ANQGSEA come from the germline V gene. With 6 bases removed from V and 0 bases from J, the gap between germline ends came to 6 bases. The chain's CDR3 is CSVGDSGANVLTF. Written as DNA, the CDR3 is TGCAGCGTAGGGGACTCTGGGGCCAACGTCCTGACTTTC.

Turning to this clonotype: A much bigger clone sits one base away, suggesting this may be a read error. The gene calls are TRBV5-1 and TRBJ2-5, with 8 positions matching TRBD2. The germline V gene encodes CDR1 SGHRS and CDR2 YFSETQ. J gave up 7 bases and V 0 bases, and 11 bases lay outside the gene matches. The CDR3 totals 16 residues. This CDR3 reads CASSLGPAGEGGTQYF. The CDR3 DNA reads TGCGCCAGCAGCTTGGGCCCAGCGGGAGAAGGGGGGACCCAGTACTTC.

This clonotype came up a few times. The V call is TRBV3-1, the J call TRBJ2-1, with 8 bases matching TRBD2. CDR3 length: 14 residues. V was pared by 4 bases and J by 5 bases, with 4 bases of the junction left unmatched. CDR1 and CDR2 (germline): LGHDT, YNNKEL (reference sequence). CDR3 DNA sequence: TGTGCCAGCAGCCGCTCGGGAGGGGACAATGAGCAGTTCTTC. It translates to CASSRSGGDNEQFF.

The V call is TRBV20-1, the J call TRBJ1-2, with 8 bases matching TRBD1. Germline-derived CDR1 and CDR2 are DFQATT and SNEGSKA (reference sequence). CDR3 length equals 14 residues. V was clipped by 5 bases and J by 6 bases; unmatched bases: 11. DNA for the CDR3: TGCAGTGCTGCTGGACAGGGCCAAGGCGATGGCTACACCTTC. Encoded protein: CSAAGQGQGDGYTF.